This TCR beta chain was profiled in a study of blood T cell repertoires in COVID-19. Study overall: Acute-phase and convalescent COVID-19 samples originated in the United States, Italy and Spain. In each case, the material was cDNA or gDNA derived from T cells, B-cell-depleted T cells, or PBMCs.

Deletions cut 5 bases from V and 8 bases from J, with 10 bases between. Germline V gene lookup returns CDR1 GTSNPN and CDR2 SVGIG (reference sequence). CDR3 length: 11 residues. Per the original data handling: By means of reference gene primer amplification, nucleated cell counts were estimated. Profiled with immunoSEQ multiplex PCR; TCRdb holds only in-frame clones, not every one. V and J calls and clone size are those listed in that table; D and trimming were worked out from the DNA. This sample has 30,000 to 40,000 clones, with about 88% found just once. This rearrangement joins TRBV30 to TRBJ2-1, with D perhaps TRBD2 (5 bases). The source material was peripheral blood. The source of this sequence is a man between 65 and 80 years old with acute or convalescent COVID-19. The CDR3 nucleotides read TGTGCCTGGGCTTTGGACTATGAGCAGTTCTTC. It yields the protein CAWALDYEQFF.